This T cell receptor (beta chain) came from a study of control samples from healthy donors and cancer patients. Clones were sequenced by immunoSEQ multiplex PCR, and TCRdb holds only the in-frame ones, with some missing. There are about 110,000 clones in the sample; approximately 80% occur only once, and 6.5% lies in the top ten. The CDR3 sequence is 17 residues long. Per germline, CDR1 MNHEY and CDR2 SVGEGT. J lost 2 bases, V lost 6 bases, and 10 bases had no gene match. This receptor was identified in a man between 18 and 35 years old in good health. Sequencing input: blood. The chain carries TRBV6-2 or TRBV6-3 and TRBJ2-5; 12 bases line up with TRBD2. The CDR3 DNA is TGTGCCAGCAGCCCTCTCAGACTAGCGGGAGATCAAGAGACCCAGTACTTC. Translation gives CASSPLRLAGDQETQYF.